This T cell receptor (beta chain) is from a study of T cell clones after liver transplantation (dated by TCRdb to the late 2010s). Regarding the research as a whole: ITN030ST, the source of the samples, was a randomized trial that attempted immunosuppression withdrawal within 2 years of liver transplantation. Donor-reactive T cell clones were identified by TCRbeta sequencing after a pre-transplant mixed lymphocyte reaction and then tracked in post-transplant blood. As an antigen-independent comparator for the donor-reactive sequences, third party-reactive TCRbeta sequences from pre-transplant MLRs were identified as well. Three of the eight recipients were HCV-positive; the others were transplanted for non-autoimmune, non-viral indications. Subjects received no induction therapy and standard immunosuppression until randomization at 12-24 months post-transplant. Tolerance meant complete immunosuppression withdrawal for at least one year without liver enzymes rising beyond twice the upper limit of normal. Blood samples were collected pre-transplant, pre-randomization before withdrawal, and post-randomization after either complete withdrawal or failed withdrawal. The studied cohort comprised 8 liver transplant recipients, 3 classified as tolerant and 5 as non-tolerant. Overall study results and their limits: Conclusions were preliminary, limited by small, heterogeneous patient numbers and non-standardized post-transplant time points. Donor-reactive sequences decreased more than third party-reactive sequences, which suggests partial antigen-specific deletion that was not related to withdrawal success. Because no allograft tissue specimens were available, donor-reactive T cells may have migrated into the graft instead of being deleted. In most of the 8 subjects, circulating donor-reactive CD4 TCRbeta sequences decreased significantly after transplant, regardless of tolerance or HCV status. When repertoire turnover was taken into account, detection of donor-reactive sequences was significantly reduced in 7 of 8 subjects for CD4 and in 8 of 8 subjects for CD8. In two subjects, low numbers of available donor cells limited the measurable donor-reactive repertoire.

Unstimulated PBMCs, after thawing, were stained for CD3, CD4 and CD8 and then FACS-sorted into CD3+CD4+ and CD3+CD8+ populations. All 8 studied subjects were randomized to immunosuppression withdrawal. The Qiagen DNeasy Blood and Tissue Kit was used to isolate genomic DNA. This clone was picked up many times. The antigen it binds to is not known. It has no much larger one-base neighbor in the sample; base qualities were not kept. High-throughput TCRbeta CDR3 sequencing of frozen genomic DNA was performed by immunoSEQ, with PCR amplification, mapping, bias correction and internal controls included. The paper's data handling went like this. Productive rearrangements were retained, and unique TCRbeta sequences were defined by the CDR3 nucleotide sequence together with the V and J gene. For a sequence to be called donor-reactive, it needed a frequency of at least 0.01% and at least 5-fold expansion in CFSE-low cells compared with unstimulated pre-transplant cells. Minimum frequency thresholds were set for each subject on the basis of the unstimulated sample with the lowest template count, so that a detection power of at least 90% was ensured. Jensen-Shannon divergence between the top 1000 TCRbeta sequences post-transplant and pre-transplant was used to measure repertoire turnover. Changes in detection of donor-reactive sequences were assessed with two-sided Fisher's exact tests. In TCRdb, the immuneACCESS table is reduced to in-frame sequences with V and J assigned. These tables do not hold every clone; where another copy was compared, an unresolved V gene accounts for under half, and the others remain unexplained. That table gives V, J and clone size, and the DNA gave D and trimming. The sample has tens of thousands of clones on record, around three quarters of them singletons. 2.5% to 3% of the sample rests with the top ten.

The CDR3 starts with the cysteine, ends with the phenylalanine, and has 15 residues. CDR3 DNA is the only sequence kept; it has 45 bases, read in frame from the first base. Looking up the germline V gene yields CDR1 SGHRS and CDR2 YFSETQ. Trimming accounts for 4 bases at V and 5 bases at J, while the number of junction bases matched to no gene is 6. This sequence originates from a human patient who received a liver transplant. Following transplantation, part of the T cell population may be supplied by the graft donor rather than the patient. Sample: CD4+ T cells from blood, taken at the approximately 16-month timepoint. The chain uses TRBV5-1 and TRBJ2-2; 9 junctional bases match TRBD1. The DNA sequence reads TGCGCCAGCAGCCTAGTGGACAGGGGAACCGGGGAGCTGTTTTTT. The translation is CASSLVDRGTGELFF.